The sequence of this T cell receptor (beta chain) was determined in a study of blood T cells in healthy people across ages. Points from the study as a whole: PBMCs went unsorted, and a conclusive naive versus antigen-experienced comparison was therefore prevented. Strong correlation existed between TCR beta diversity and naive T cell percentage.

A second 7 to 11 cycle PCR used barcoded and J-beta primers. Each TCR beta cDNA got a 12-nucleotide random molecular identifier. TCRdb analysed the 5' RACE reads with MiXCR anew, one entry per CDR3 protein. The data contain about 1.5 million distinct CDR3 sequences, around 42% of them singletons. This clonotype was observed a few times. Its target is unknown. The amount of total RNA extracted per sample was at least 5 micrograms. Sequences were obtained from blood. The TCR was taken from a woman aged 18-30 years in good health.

CDR3 sequence reads: CSAGGRVYEQYF. The CDR3 DNA is TGCAGTGCAGGAGGACGGGTCTACGAGCAGTACTTC. The chain is built from TRBV20-1 and TRBJ2-7; maybe TRBD2 (5 bases). Germline CDR1 reads DFQATT; CDR2 reads SNEGSKA (reference sequence). Trimming shortened V by 6 bases and J by 3 bases, and 12 bases separated the two germline ends. The CDR3 runs to 12 residues.